A selection of T cell receptor beta chains follows, all from one sample in a study of CD8 T cells in ankylosing spondylitis. Via MiXCR, TCRdb re-called the 5' RACE reads, giving one row per CDR3 protein. The sample lists approximately 400,000 distinct CDR3 sequences; 25% to 30% were seen once. Sequenced: blood, either unsorted or a sorted T cell fraction (not recorded which). Receptors originate from a male donor with ankylosing spondylitis. The CDR3 runs from the conserved cysteine through the conserved F or W. The order of the fields is D gene, V gene, J gene, clone size, CDR3 protein, CDR3 DNA. A D gene is named only where the DNA matches it firmly. Clone size is shown for a subset of rows, as once, few, many or a class of expanded clone.

d_call: TRBD1; v_call: TRBV6-1; j_call: TRBJ2-1; clone_size: NA; cdr3_aa: CASIGQGPYNEQFF; cdr3_nt: TGTGCCTCAATCGGACAGGGGCCTTACAATGAGCAGTTCTTC
d_call: TRBD2; v_call: TRBV29-1; j_call: TRBJ2-1; clone_size: few; cdr3_aa: CSVFAGASGTYNEQFF; cdr3_nt: TGCAGCGTTTTCGCGGGGGCTAGCGGGACGTACAATGAGCAGTTCTTC
d_call: NA; v_call: TRBV12-3/TRBV12-4; j_call: TRBJ1-2; clone_size: many; cdr3_aa: CASSLRLSNYGYTF; cdr3_nt: TGTGCCAGCAGTTTGCGACTTTCCAACTATGGCTACACCTTC
d_call: NA; v_call: TRBV28; j_call: TRBJ1-3; clone_size: NA; cdr3_aa: CASSLFAGNTIYF; cdr3_nt: TGTGCCAGCAGTCTCTTTGCGGGAAACACCATATATTTT
d_call: TRBD2; v_call: TRBV5-1; j_call: TRBJ2-4; clone_size: few; cdr3_aa: CASSFEVQREGRRNIQYF; cdr3_nt: TGCGCCAGCAGCTTTGAAGTCCAGCGGGAGGGCCGGAGGAACATTCAGTACTTC
d_call: NA; v_call: TRBV4-2; j_call: TRBJ1-2; clone_size: NA; cdr3_aa: CASSQGTVTSGYTF; cdr3_nt: TGTGCCAGCAGCCAAGGGACGGTAACTTCAGGCTACACCTTC
d_call: NA; v_call: TRBV29-1; j_call: TRBJ2-1; clone_size: few; cdr3_aa: CSVGRREQFF; cdr3_nt: TGCAGCGTTGGGCGGCGGGAGCAGTTCTTC
d_call: NA; v_call: TRBV9; j_call: TRBJ2-5; clone_size: NA; cdr3_aa: CASSVGPLGETQYF; cdr3_nt: TGTGCCAGCAGCGTAGGCCCCCTCGGAGAGACCCAGTACTTC
d_call: NA; v_call: TRBV5-1; j_call: TRBJ2-1; clone_size: NA; cdr3_aa: CASSLDTGAYNEQFF; cdr3_nt: TGCGCCAGCAGCTTGGATACGGGGGCCTACAATGAGCAGTTCTTC
d_call: TRBD2; v_call: TRBV11-2; j_call: TRBJ2-3; clone_size: NA; cdr3_aa: CASSSGSGISTDTQYF; cdr3_nt: TGTGCCAGCAGCTCTGGTAGCGGGATTAGCACAGATACGCAGTATTTT
d_call: NA; v_call: TRBV18; j_call: TRBJ1-3; clone_size: NA; cdr3_aa: CASSPLGHSGNTIYF; cdr3_nt: TGTGCCAGCTCACCATTGGGGCACTCTGGAAACACCATATATTTT
d_call: NA; v_call: TRBV5-1; j_call: TRBJ2-1; clone_size: NA; cdr3_aa: CASSLDALYNEQFF; cdr3_nt: TGCGCCAGCAGCTTGGATGCTCTATACAATGAGCAGTTCTTC
d_call: TRBD1; v_call: TRBV20-1; j_call: TRBJ1-2; clone_size: few; cdr3_aa: CSASSLGGSYGYTF; cdr3_nt: TGCAGTGCTAGCTCTTTAGGGGGCTCTTATGGCTACACCTTC
d_call: NA; v_call: TRBV5-1; j_call: TRBJ2-1; clone_size: few; cdr3_aa: CASSLADHSYNEQFF; cdr3_nt: TGCGCCAGCAGCTTGGCCGACCACTCCTACAATGAGCAGTTCTTC
d_call: NA; v_call: TRBV7-8; j_call: TRBJ2-1; clone_size: few; cdr3_aa: CASSLGPRGSKGDEQFF; cdr3_nt: TGTGCCAGCAGCTTAGGTCCCCGGGGGTCTAAAGGGGATGAGCAGTTCTTC
d_call: NA; v_call: TRBV12-3/TRBV12-4; j_call: TRBJ1-5; clone_size: NA; cdr3_aa: CASRQEMGNQPQHF; cdr3_nt: TGTGCCAGCAGACAGGAGATGGGCAATCAGCCCCAGCATTTT
d_call: TRBD2; v_call: TRBV12-3/TRBV12-4; j_call: TRBJ2-5; clone_size: NA; cdr3_aa: CASSPRTSGSLETQYF; cdr3_nt: TGTGCCAGCAGCCCCCGGACTAGCGGGAGTTTAGAGACCCAGTACTTC
d_call: TRBD1; v_call: TRBV5-1; j_call: TRBJ2-1; clone_size: few; cdr3_aa: CASSIDRGFYNEQFF; cdr3_nt: TGCGCCAGCAGCATAGACAGGGGTTTTTACAATGAGCAGTTCTTC
d_call: TRBD1; v_call: TRBV3-1; j_call: TRBJ1-2; clone_size: few; cdr3_aa: CASSSTGAYGYTF; cdr3_nt: TGTGCCAGCAGTTCGACAGGGGCCTATGGCTACACCTTC
d_call: NA; v_call: TRBV5-4; j_call: TRBJ2-6; clone_size: NA; cdr3_aa: CASSSGRGRSSGANVLTF; cdr3_nt: TGTGCCAGCAGCTCGGGGAGGGGGCGTAGCTCTGGGGCCAACGTCCTGACTTTC
d_call: TRBD1; v_call: TRBV12-5; j_call: TRBJ1-5; clone_size: few; cdr3_aa: CASGTDRAGLEPQHF; cdr3_nt: TGTGCTAGTGGCACGGACAGGGCGGGTTTGGAGCCCCAGCATTTT
d_call: NA; v_call: TRBV29-1; j_call: TRBJ2-3; clone_size: NA; cdr3_aa: CSAVRDPFSTDTQYF; cdr3_nt: TGCAGCGCCGTCCGGGATCCCTTTAGCACAGATACGCAGTATTTT
d_call: NA; v_call: TRBV7-9; j_call: TRBJ2-2; clone_size: few; cdr3_aa: CASSITGTGELFF; cdr3_nt: TGTGCCAGCAGTATAACGGGAACCGGGGAGCTGTTTTTT
d_call: NA; v_call: TRBV7-2; j_call: TRBJ2-1; clone_size: NA; cdr3_aa: CASSPPGTSGPEQFF; cdr3_nt: TGTGCCAGCAGCCCCCCAGGGACTTCGGGTCCTGAGCAGTTCTTC
d_call: TRBD1; v_call: TRBV12-3/TRBV12-4; j_call: TRBJ1-2; clone_size: NA; cdr3_aa: CASRGQGIPYGYTF; cdr3_nt: TGTGCCAGCAGAGGACAGGGTATTCCTTATGGCTACACCTTC
d_call: NA; v_call: TRBV5-1; j_call: TRBJ2-2; clone_size: many; cdr3_aa: CASSLTGTRRTGELFF; cdr3_nt: TGCGCCAGCAGCTTAACCGGGACAAGAAGAACCGGGGAGCTGTTTTTT
d_call: NA; v_call: TRBV5-1; j_call: TRBJ2-1; clone_size: few; cdr3_aa: CASSLYRTNEQFF; cdr3_nt: TGCGCCAGCAGCTTGTATAGGACCAATGAGCAGTTCTTC
d_call: NA; v_call: TRBV24-1; j_call: TRBJ2-1; clone_size: NA; cdr3_aa: CATSDLGRGSYNEQFF; cdr3_nt: TGTGCCACCAGTGATTTAGGCAGGGGTTCCTACAATGAGCAGTTCTTC
d_call: NA; v_call: TRBV20-1; j_call: TRBJ1-5; clone_size: NA; cdr3_aa: CSATIVSNQPQHF; cdr3_nt: TGCAGTGCTACGATAGTTAGCAATCAGCCCCAGCATTTT
d_call: TRBD2; v_call: TRBV5-6; j_call: TRBJ2-1; clone_size: NA; cdr3_aa: CASSFGLAGLSSRQFF; cdr3_nt: TGTGCCAGCAGCTTCGGACTAGCGGGCCTATCTAGCAGGCAGTTCTTC
d_call: NA; v_call: TRBV7-8; j_call: TRBJ1-2; clone_size: few; cdr3_aa: CASSLAPTGYGYTF; cdr3_nt: TGTGCCAGCAGCTTAGCACCAACCGGCTATGGCTACACCTTC
d_call: TRBD2; v_call: TRBV7-9; j_call: TRBJ2-1; clone_size: many; cdr3_aa: CASSNSGFSSYNEQFF; cdr3_nt: TGTGCCAGCAGCAATAGCGGGTTCAGCTCCTACAATGAGCAGTTCTTC
d_call: NA; v_call: TRBV7-9; j_call: TRBJ2-3; clone_size: NA; cdr3_aa: CASSLLDFGLPDTQYF; cdr3_nt: TGTGCCAGCAGCTTATTGGACTTTGGACTCCCAGATACGCAGTATTTT
d_call: NA; v_call: TRBV19; j_call: TRBJ1-5; clone_size: few; cdr3_aa: CASSTNLGRRNQPQHF; cdr3_nt: TGTGCCAGTAGTACTAATTTGGGACGTAGGAATCAGCCCCAGCATTTT
d_call: NA; v_call: TRBV10-3; j_call: TRBJ1-2; clone_size: few; cdr3_aa: CAISESTARGYGYTF; cdr3_nt: TGTGCCATCAGTGAGTCGACAGCGAGGGGCTATGGCTACACCTTC
d_call: TRBD2; v_call: TRBV24-1; j_call: TRBJ2-2; clone_size: many; cdr3_aa: CATSDSYGTSDTGELFF; cdr3_nt: TGTGCCACCAGTGATTCCTACGGGACTAGCGACACCGGGGAGCTGTTTTTT
d_call: NA; v_call: TRBV11-2; j_call: TRBJ2-5; clone_size: NA; cdr3_aa: CASSPSAWGRSQYF; cdr3_nt: TGTGCCAGCAGCCCTAGCGCATGGGGGAGGTCCCAGTACTTC
d_call: NA; v_call: TRBV7-2; j_call: TRBJ2-7; clone_size: NA; cdr3_aa: CASSSPSARYEQYF; cdr3_nt: TGTGCCAGCAGCTCCCCTAGCGCGCGCTACGAGCAGTACTTC
d_call: NA; v_call: TRBV30; j_call: TRBJ2-7; clone_size: many; cdr3_aa: CAWSVLGSGTYEQYF; cdr3_nt: TGTGCCTGGAGTGTACTAGGTTCGGGAACCTACGAGCAGTACTTC
d_call: NA; v_call: TRBV6-1; j_call: TRBJ1-5; clone_size: many; cdr3_aa: CASAVGFDNQPQHF; cdr3_nt: TGTGCCAGTGCGGTCGGATTTGACAATCAGCCCCAGCATTTT
d_call: NA; v_call: TRBV11-2; j_call: TRBJ1-1; clone_size: NA; cdr3_aa: CASSAKGRYTEAFF; cdr3_nt: TGTGCCAGCAGCGCGAAGGGGCGGTACACTGAAGCTTTCTTT
d_call: TRBD1; v_call: TRBV24-1; j_call: TRBJ1-2; clone_size: NA; cdr3_aa: CATSDADRYYGYTF; cdr3_nt: TGTGCCACCAGTGATGCGGACAGGTACTATGGCTACACCTTC
d_call: NA; v_call: TRBV7-6; j_call: TRBJ1-4; clone_size: NA; cdr3_aa: CASSKDGTNEKLFF; cdr3_nt: TGTGCCAGCAGCAAAGATGGGACTAATGAAAAACTGTTTTTT
d_call: TRBD2; v_call: TRBV20-1; j_call: TRBJ2-1; clone_size: NA; cdr3_aa: CSARLAGGPFYNEQFF; cdr3_nt: TGCAGTGCCAGACTAGCGGGAGGGCCCTTTTACAATGAGCAGTTCTTC
d_call: TRBD1; v_call: TRBV11-2; j_call: TRBJ1-2; clone_size: NA; cdr3_aa: CASSSDRVLGAGYTF; cdr3_nt: TGTGCCAGCAGCTCCGACAGGGTCTTGGGGGCAGGCTACACCTTC
d_call: TRBD2; v_call: TRBV19; j_call: TRBJ2-1; clone_size: NA; cdr3_aa: CASSMGLLRGEQFF; cdr3_nt: TGTGCCAGTAGTATGGGCTTACTGCGGGGGGAGCAGTTCTTC
d_call: TRBD2; v_call: TRBV24-1; j_call: TRBJ2-1; clone_size: NA; cdr3_aa: CATSDVSGSYYNEQFF; cdr3_nt: TGTGCCACCAGTGACGTAAGCGGGAGTTACTACAATGAGCAGTTCTTC
d_call: TRBD2; v_call: TRBV5-1; j_call: TRBJ2-1; clone_size: NA; cdr3_aa: CASSAMTSGNNEQFF; cdr3_nt: TGCGCCAGCAGCGCAATGACTAGCGGAAACAATGAGCAGTTCTTC
d_call: NA; v_call: TRBV20-1; j_call: TRBJ2-1; clone_size: NA; cdr3_aa: CSIPGPSLNEQFF; cdr3_nt: TGCAGTATTCCGGGACCAAGCCTCAATGAGCAGTTCTTC
d_call: NA; v_call: TRBV12-3/TRBV12-4; j_call: TRBJ1-6; clone_size: NA; cdr3_aa: CASSYATPSSSPLHF; cdr3_nt: TGTGCCAGCAGTTACGCAACCCCCAGCTCTTCACCCCTCCACTTT
d_call: TRBD1; v_call: TRBV3-1; j_call: TRBJ2-1; clone_size: once; cdr3_aa: CASSRVGQELYNEQFF; cdr3_nt: TGTGCCAGCAGCCGGGTGGGACAGGAACTCTACAATGAGCAGTTCTTC
d_call: TRBD2; v_call: TRBV10-3; j_call: TRBJ2-3; clone_size: NA; cdr3_aa: CAISGPPGLANSTDTQYF; cdr3_nt: TGTGCCATCAGTGGACCACCGGGACTAGCCAACTCCACAGATACGCAGTATTTT
d_call: NA; v_call: TRBV7-9; j_call: TRBJ1-1; clone_size: NA; cdr3_aa: CASSLARPEAFF; cdr3_nt: TGTGCCAGCAGCTTAGCCCGACCTGAAGCTTTCTTT
d_call: NA; v_call: TRBV5-1; j_call: TRBJ2-3; clone_size: NA; cdr3_aa: CASGRWDMATDTQYF; cdr3_nt: TGCGCCAGCGGACGGTGGGATATGGCGACAGATACGCAGTATTTT
d_call: NA; v_call: TRBV24-1; j_call: TRBJ2-5; clone_size: NA; cdr3_aa: CATAGNQETQYF; cdr3_nt: TGTGCCACCGCCGGGAATCAAGAGACCCAGTACTTC
d_call: TRBD2; v_call: TRBV7-9; j_call: TRBJ2-1; clone_size: NA; cdr3_aa: CASSTSGRTPQFF; cdr3_nt: TGTGCCAGCAGCACTAGCGGGAGAACCCCGCAGTTCTTC
d_call: NA; v_call: TRBV20-1; j_call: TRBJ1-5; clone_size: few; cdr3_aa: CSAREPGGAGQPQHF; cdr3_nt: TGCAGTGCTAGAGAACCGGGTGGGGCTGGACAGCCCCAGCATTTT
d_call: TRBD2; v_call: TRBV7-9; j_call: TRBJ2-1; clone_size: NA; cdr3_aa: CASSLVTSGSDEQFF; cdr3_nt: TGTGCCAGCAGCTTAGTGACTAGCGGGAGCGATGAGCAGTTCTTC
d_call: NA; v_call: TRBV5-4; j_call: TRBJ2-5; clone_size: NA; cdr3_aa: CASSPGPVETQYF; cdr3_nt: TGTGCCAGCAGCCCGGGACCTGTGGAGACCCAGTACTTC